This entry features one TCR beta chain sequence. These data belong to a study of technical replicates of blood from a handful of donors. The CDR3 covers 16 residues. TCRdb's copy holds only in-frame clones and misses some; the assay was immunoSEQ multiplex PCR. The table includes more than 75,000 clones, under 96% detected once. V and J are TRBV21-1 and TRBJ2-3; TRBD2, the table's D call, lacks a check against the DNA. TRBV21-1 is given as a pseudogene. Sequencing input: T cells isolated from PBMCs. The sequence derives from a human donor in good health. The CDR3 DNA sequence: TGTGCCAGCAGCAAACTAGCGGGAGGTGTGCCAGATACGCAGTATTTT. This codes for CASSKLAGGVPDTQYF.